What follows are 10 T cell receptor beta chains derived from one specimen sequenced in a study of CD8 T cells in ankylosing spondylitis. Study-level results: Seemingly distinctive of ankylosing spondylitis blood was a TCR beta motif formed by eight highly homologous variants.

These TCRs are of unknown antigen specificity. MiXCR was run by TCRdb on the 5' RACE reads, yielding one entry per CDR3 protein. The data hold under 450,000 distinct CDR3 sequences, with approximately 17% observed a single time. Specimen: blood, either unsorted or a sorted T cell fraction (not recorded which). These receptors were obtained from a male donor with ankylosing spondylitis.

V and J are TRBV24-1 and TRBJ2-3, with TRBD2 matching over 13 bases. There are 17 residues in the CDR3. CDR1 KGHDR and CDR2 SFDVKD come from the germline V gene. V lost 9 bases and J lost 2; bases outside the gene matches: 10. The CDR3 sequence is CATSKKLAGGTTDTQYF. The DNA of the CDR3 is TGTGCCACCTCAAAAAAACTAGCGGGAGGGACCACAGATACGCAGTATTTT.

This clonotype was observed a handful of times. The chain recombines TRBV4-2 with TRBJ2-2; TRBD2 matches at 9 bases. The V gene's germline CDR1 is LGHNA and CDR2 YNFKEQ. This CDR3 has 16 residues. V lost 1 base, J lost 3 bases, and 3 bases stayed unmatched. DNA of the CDR3: TGTGCCAGCAGCCAAGTAGCGGGGGTGGACACCGGGGAGCTGTTTTTT. It is translated as CASSQVAGVDTGELFF.

This chain connects TRBV24-1 to TRBJ1-2; D possibly corresponds to TRBD1 (5 bases). V lost 4 bases and J lost 3, with 11 bases in between. Germline values: CDR1 KGHDR, CDR2 SFDVKD. The CDR3 consists of 14 residues. CDR3 amino acids: CATSDPAGDYGYTF. The CDR3 DNA reads as TGTGCCACCAGTGACCCTGCGGGGGACTATGGCTACACCTTC.

The chain employs TRBV7-9 and TRBJ2-3, with D unresolved. From germline, CDR1 is SEHNR and CDR2 FQNEAQ (reference sequence). The CDR3 is 14 amino acids. Trimming cost V 3 bases and J 2 bases, with 9 bases left between them. The CDR3 DNA is TGTGCCAGCAGCTTGGCAGTCTTCACAGATACGCAGTATTTT. Its translation is CASSLAVFTDTQYF.

The V gene is TRBV13, the J gene TRBJ2-1; no reliable D call. The germline CDR1 and CDR2 sequences are PRHDT and FYEKMQ (reference sequence). The CDR3 is made up of 16 amino acids. Trimming shortened V by 0 bases and J by 0 bases, and 9 bases separated the two germline ends. CDR3 protein: CASSLGRYYSYNEQFF. The CDR3 DNA reads TGTGCCAGCAGCTTAGGCAGGTACTACTCCTACAATGAGCAGTTCTTC.

The chain carries TRBV29-1 and TRBJ1-1; D uncertain. The germline V gene has CDR1 SQVTM and CDR2 ANQGSEA. This CDR3 is 15 amino acids long. Trimming removed 4 bases from V and 5 bases from J, with 20 bases in between. CDR3 in DNA: TGCAGCGTTGCCCAACCTAAAACGGGCCAAACTGAAGCTTTCTTT. It yields the protein CSVAQPKTGQTEAFF. Combining the CDR3 with reference TRBV29-1 and TRBJ1-1 gives the whole variable domain SAVISQKPSRDICQRGTSLTIQCQVDSQVTMMFWYRQQPGQSLTLIATANQGSEATYESGFVIDKFPISRPNLTFSTLTVSNMSPEDSSIYLCSVAQPKTGQTEAFFGQGTRLTVV.

This chain connects TRBV28 to TRBJ2-7; 11 bases fit TRBD1. This CDR3 comprises 15 residues. The V gene's germline CDR1 is MDHEN and CDR2 SYDVKM. The V gene end was trimmed by 5 bases and the J gene end by 5 bases; junction bases not matched to a gene: 8. The CDR3 loop is CASSPRTGGYNEQYF. The CDR3 nucleotides are TGTGCCAGCAGTCCACGGACAGGGGGCTACAACGAGCAGTACTTC.

The rearrangement links TRBV5-1 to TRBJ1-1; D is unclear. V lost 6 bases, J lost 0 bases, and 3 bases lay in between. The germline V gene encodes CDR1 SGHRS and CDR2 YFSETQ. The CDR3 is 11 amino acids. In DNA form, the CDR3 reads TGCGCCAGCAAAGTGAACACTGAAGCTTTCTTT. Translated: CASKVNTEAFF.

The V gene is TRBV14, the J gene TRBJ2-3; 12 bases match TRBD2. Germline assignment: CDR1 SGHDN and CDR2 FVKESK. The CDR3 loop spans 18 amino acids. J lost 2 bases, V lost 0 bases, and 6 bases had no gene match. The CDR3: CASSQDQRLAGDTDTQYF. In nucleotides, the CDR3 is TGTGCCAGCAGCCAAGATCAGCGACTAGCGGGGGACACAGATACGCAGTATTTT.

This clonotype was seen more than once but under ten times. The chain couples TRBV2 to TRBJ1-5, with D possibly TRBD1 on 6 matching bases. Trimming removed 5 bases at V and 5 bases at J, with 13 bases between. The V gene's germline CDR1 is SNHLY and CDR2 FYNNEI. The CDR3 length is 14 residues. CDR3 loop: CASSQQGPDQPQHF. CDR3 nucleotides: TGTGCCAGCAGTCAACAGGGCCCCGATCAGCCCCAGCATTTT.